These 17 T cell receptor beta chains were sequenced from one sample in a study of blood T cell repertoires in COVID-19. Profiling relied on immunoSEQ multiplex PCR, and the TCRdb table lists in-frame clones only, not all of them. Of about 83,000 clones listed, around 87% were seen once; the top ten hold under 3%. Source material: peripheral blood. These TCRs come from a woman aged 45-65 years with active or convalescent COVID-19.

The V call is TRBV3-1 (or the pseudogene TRBV3-2), the J call TRBJ1-2; TRBD1 aligns across 8 bases. Germline V CDR1 and CDR2: LGHDT, YNNKEL (reference sequence). Unmatched junction bases numbered 9, after V lost 4 bases and J lost 8 bases. The CDR3 totals 14 residues. The CDR3 region is CASSPYDRGGGYTF. CDR3 DNA: TGTGCCAGCAGCCCCTATGACAGGGGAGGCGGCTACACCTTC.

This sequence joins TRBV29-1 and TRBJ1-2, with D possibly TRBD1 on 5 matching bases. Germline V lookup: CDR1 SQVTM, CDR2 ANQGSEA. The CDR3 sequence is 14 residues long. Between the trimmed V and J ends, which lost 3 bases and 7 bases, there was a span of 18 bases. The CDR3 DNA is TGCAGCGTTGAGGACGTGAGAGGGAGGGGTGGCTACACCTTC. This gives the protein CSVEDVRGRGGYTF.

The rearrangement uses TRBV30 and TRBJ1-2, with D unresolved. In germline, CDR1 is GTSNPN, CDR2 SVGIG (reference sequence). This CDR3 is 13 amino acids long. Trimming stripped 4 bases from V and 4 bases from J, with 13 bases between. CDR3 nucleotides: TGTGCCTGGAAAGCCCGGGGTCTCTATGGCTACACCTTC. Translation gives CAWKARGLYGYTF. The full variable domain, its missing parts supplied by reference TRBV30 and TRBJ1-2, is SQTIHQWPATLVQPVGSPLSLECTVEGTSNPNLYWYRQAAGRGLQLLFYSVGIGQISSEVPQNLSASRPQDRQFILSSKKLLLSDSGFYLCAWKARGLYGYTFGSGTRLTVV.

This clone was observed a few times. The chain employs TRBV6-2 or TRBV6-3 and TRBJ1-5; the match to TRBD1 covers 7 bases. V trimming: 4 bases; J trimming: 7 bases; junction bases outside the gene matches: 10. The germline V gene has CDR1 MNHEY and CDR2 SVGEGT. This CDR3 region has 15 residues. CDR3 in DNA: TGTGCCAGCAGTTTCCCAGGGACAGTTGGGCAGCCCCAGCATTTT. It encodes CASSFPGTVGQPQHF.

This clone was observed a handful of times. The J gene is TRBJ2-6, the V gene TRBV27; D is unresolved. The germline gives CDR1 MNHEY, CDR2 SMNVEV (reference sequence). The CDR3 totals 14 residues. V was shortened by 0 bases and J by 13 bases, with 13 bases between the two germline ends. The CDR3 sequence is CASSLSSLAPVLTF. The CDR3 nucleotides read TGTGCCAGCAGTTTATCGTCACTCGCCCCGGTCCTGACTTTC.

This clone was observed a handful of times. V is TRBV4-3 and J is TRBJ1-3; D is undetermined. Per the germline V gene, CDR1 is LGHNA and CDR2 is YSLEER. CDR3 length equals 13 residues. Trimming pared 1 base from V and 4 bases from J, leaving 5 bases between. This CDR3 reads CASSQVTGNTIYF. The CDR3 bases are TGCGCCAGCAGCCAAGTTACAGGAAACACCATATATTTT.

This chain connects TRBV29-1 to TRBJ2-7, with D perhaps matching TRBD2 (7 bases). Germline CDR1 is SQVTM and CDR2 is ANQGSEA. V gave up 4 bases and J gave up 6 bases, with 10 bases separating them. The CDR3 extends over 11 amino acids. CDR3 sequence reads: CSVVGGLEQYF. The CDR3, as DNA: TGCAGCGTTGTCGGGGGGCTCGAGCAGTACTTC.

The rearrangement joins TRBV13 to TRBJ1-1, with D possibly being TRBD1 (5 bases). The V end was cut by 5 bases, the J end by 3 bases, with 19 bases between. The CDR3 has 16 amino acids. CDR1 is PRHDT and CDR2 is FYEKMQ in the germline V gene (reference sequence). In DNA form, the CDR3 reads TGTGCCAGCAGCCTACCCGGGAGGGGCCGGGACACTGAAGCTTTCTTT. This codes for CASSLPGRGRDTEAFF.

The CDR3 nucleotides are TGTGCCAGCTCCGTGGGGGGAACTAATGAAAAACTGTTTTTT. It yields the protein CASSVGGTNEKLFF. The V call is TRBV6-5, the J call TRBJ1-4, with a possible D match to TRBD1 (5 bases). V was pared by 8 bases and J by 1 base, with 11 bases between. This CDR3 is built from 14 residues. CDR1 MNHEY and CDR2 SVGAGI come from the germline V gene.

The V call is TRBV12-3 or TRBV12-4, the J call TRBJ1-2; D unresolved. Trimming left V 2 bases short and J 10 bases short, with 8 bases between. This CDR3 contains 11 residues. CDR3 coding DNA: TGTGCCAGCAGTTTACAAGTGGCCTACACCTTC. Translation gives CASSLQVAYTF.

This clone was observed once. The V and J genes are TRBV24-1 and TRBJ2-5; 7 bases are a match to TRBD2. This CDR3 has 15 residues. V dropped 3 bases and J dropped 3; count of bases not matched to a gene: 6. From germline, CDR1 is KGHDR and CDR2 SFDVKD. CDR3 bases: TGTGCCACCAGTGATCCCTCTGCGGGGGAAGAGACCCAGTACTTC. Translating it yields CATSDPSAGEETQYF.

V gene TRBV9 combines with J gene TRBJ2-2; D possibly corresponds to TRBD2 (5 bases). The CDR3 sequence is 15 residues long. Germline CDR1 reads SGDLS; CDR2 reads YYNGEE. The V end lost 6 bases, the J end lost 0 bases, and 12 bases lay between the germline ends. CDR3 sequence (DNA): TGTGCCAGCACCCCGAAAGCGGCGAACACCGGGGAGCTGTTTTTT. Amino acid sequence: CASTPKAANTGELFF.

The genes are TRBV5-6 and TRBJ2-5, with 13 bases matching TRBD2. The germline CDR1 and CDR2 sequences are SGHDT and YYEEEE. This CDR3 contains 15 residues. The J segment lost 5 bases and the V segment lost 4 bases, leaving 5 bases of the junction unmatched. The DNA of the CDR3 is TGTGCCAGCAGCCTCCGACTAGCGGGGGGCGAGACCCAGTACTTC. It encodes CASSLRLAGGETQYF.

This clone was observed at least ten times. The chain couples TRBV7-9 to TRBJ2-7, with a weak D call TRBD2 (5 bases). The V end was cut by 1 base, the J end by 6 bases, with 16 bases between. CDR3 size: 15 residues. Germline assignment: CDR1 SEHNR and CDR2 FQNEAQ (reference sequence). The CDR3 here is CASSLERVALGEQYF. In DNA form, the CDR3 reads TGTGCCAGCAGCTTAGAAAGGGTAGCGCTTGGCGAGCAGTACTTC.

The chain couples TRBV6-6 to TRBJ1-1, with a tentative D call TRBD1 (5 bases). With 2 bases removed from V and 5 bases from J, the gap between germline ends came to 12 bases. Germline CDR1 is MNHNY and CDR2 is SVGAGI (reference sequence). CDR3 length: 14 amino acids. CDR3 DNA: TGTGCCAGCAGTTACCTATCCGGGGGGACTGAAGCTTTCTTT. Translation gives CASSYLSGGTEAFF.

The J gene is TRBJ2-6, the V gene TRBV7-2, with 11 bases aligning to TRBD2. The CDR3 length is 19 residues. The germline V gene encodes CDR1 SGHTA and CDR2 FQGNSA. The V segment lost 0 bases and the J segment 4 bases; nucleotides outside the gene matches: 8. The CDR3 DNA sequence: TGTGCCAGCAGCTTAGCTAGCGGGGGGGCTAGTTCCGGGGCCAACGTCCTGACTTTC. Its translation is CASSLASGGASSGANVLTF.

This chain uses TRBV6-6 with TRBJ2-3; D is perhaps TRBD2 (7 bases). Germline-derived CDR1 and CDR2 are MNHNY and SVGAGI (reference sequence). V was shortened by 0 bases and J by 5 bases, with 9 bases between the two germline ends. There are 14 residues in the CDR3. Written as DNA, the CDR3 is TGTGCCAGCAGTTACTCGGGGGGGCAAGATACGCAGTATTTT. This sequence encodes CASSYSGGQDTQYF.